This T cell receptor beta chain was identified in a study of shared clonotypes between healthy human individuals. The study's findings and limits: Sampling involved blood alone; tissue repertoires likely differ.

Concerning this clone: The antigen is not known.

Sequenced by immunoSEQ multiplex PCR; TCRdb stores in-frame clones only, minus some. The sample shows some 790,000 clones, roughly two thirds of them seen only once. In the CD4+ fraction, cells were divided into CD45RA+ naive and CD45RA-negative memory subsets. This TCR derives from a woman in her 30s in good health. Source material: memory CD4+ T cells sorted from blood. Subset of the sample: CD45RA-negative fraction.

The CDR3 spells CASSFGLSGYEQYF. In DNA, the CDR3 is TGTGCCAGCAGCTTCGGACTCTCGGGGTACGAGCAGTACTTC. The chain recombines TRBV7-2 with TRBJ2-7, with TRBD2 as a possible D gene (5 bases). Germline CDR1 reads SGHTA; CDR2 reads FQGNSA. With 3 bases removed from V and 4 bases from J, the gap between germline ends came to 13 bases. The CDR3 spans 14 residues.